This T cell receptor (beta chain) emerged from a study of blood T cell repertoires in COVID-19. Study at large: The analysed material was cDNA or gDNA that came from T cells, B-cell-depleted T cells, or PBMCs.

V dropped 4 bases and J dropped 7; count of bases not matched to a gene: 4. The CDR3 sequence is 13 residues long. The germline CDR1 and CDR2 sequences are SGHVS and FNYEAQ. Measured with immunoSEQ multiplex PCR; TCRdb has only the in-frame clones, and not every one. The sample has 310,000 or so clones, 70% to 90% seen once. What was sequenced was PBMCs or T cells enriched from blood (not recorded which). The receptor's source is a woman in her twenties or thirties who had recovered from COVID-19. This chain links TRBV7-6 with TRBJ1-5, with 7 bases fitting TRBD1. CDR3 nucleotides: TGTGCCAGCAGCTGGGCAGGGGGGCAGCCCCAGCATTTT. This codes for CASSWAGGQPQHF. The variable domain in full, with the rest retrieved from reference TRBV7-6 and TRBJ1-5, is GAGVSQSPRYKVTKRGQDVALRCDPISGHVSLYWYRQALGQGPEFLTYFNYEAQQDKSGLPNDRFSAERPEGSISTLTIQRTEQRDSAMYRCASSWAGGQPQHFGDGTRLSIL.